A selection of T cell receptor beta chains follows, all from one sample in a study of cytomegalovirus exposure and HLA in healthy donors. TCRdb's copy holds only in-frame clones and misses some; the assay was immunoSEQ multiplex PCR. The table has more than 65,000 clones, 78% seen once. Sequenced input: PBMCs. The source is a man aged 18 to 29 in good health and CMV-seropositive. Both conserved end residues are part of each CDR3. Each record gives: V gene, J gene, D gene, clone size, CDR3 DNA, CDR3 protein. A D gene is named only where the DNA matches it firmly. Clone size appears in some rows only: once, few, many, or a class for an expanded clone.

v_call: TRBV13
j_call: TRBJ2-2
d_call: -
clone_size: -
cdr3_nt: TGTGCCAGCAGTCAAACAGACAGCACCGGGGAGCTGTTTTTT
cdr3_aa: CASSQTDSTGELFF

v_call: TRBV5-1
j_call: TRBJ2-5
d_call: TRBD2
clone_size: once
cdr3_nt: TGCGCCAGCAGCATCATGCTAGCGGGGGAAGAGACCCAGTACTTC
cdr3_aa: CASSIMLAGEETQYF

v_call: TRBV4-2
j_call: TRBJ2-2
d_call: -
clone_size: -
cdr3_nt: TGTGCCAGCAGCCAAGGGCCTCACATGAACACCGGGGAGCTGTTTTTT
cdr3_aa: CASSQGPHMNTGELFF

v_call: TRBV4-1
j_call: TRBJ1-2
d_call: TRBD1
clone_size: -
cdr3_nt: TGCGCCAGCAGCCAATCCGGACAGGGGATAGGAGGGGGCTACACCTTC
cdr3_aa: CASSQSGQGIGGGYTF

v_call: TRBV6-1
j_call: TRBJ1-1
d_call: -
clone_size: -
cdr3_nt: TGTGCCAGCAGAGACACCCGAATGAACACTGAAGCTTTCTTT
cdr3_aa: CASRDTRMNTEAFF

v_call: TRBV15
j_call: TRBJ2-5
d_call: -
clone_size: -
cdr3_nt: TGTGCCACCAGCAGGCAAACTCAGGGTAGAGAGACCCAGTACTTC
cdr3_aa: CATSRQTQGRETQYF

v_call: TRBV11-3
j_call: TRBJ2-2
d_call: TRBD2
clone_size: -
cdr3_nt: TGTGCCAGCAGCTCTCGCGGGAGGGTCGGGGAGCTGTTTTTT
cdr3_aa: CASSSRGRVGELFF

v_call: TRBV4-1
j_call: TRBJ2-2
d_call: -
clone_size: -
cdr3_nt: TGCGCCAGCAGCCAAAGACACGGGGAGCTGTTTTTT
cdr3_aa: CASSQRHGELFF

v_call: TRBV5-8
j_call: TRBJ1-5
d_call: -
clone_size: -
cdr3_nt: TGTGCCAGCAGCTTCGGACAGAGTTATAGCAATCAGCCCCAGCATTTT
cdr3_aa: CASSFGQSYSNQPQHF

v_call: TRBV11-2
j_call: TRBJ2-7
d_call: -
clone_size: -
cdr3_nt: TGTGCCAGCAGCCCCCGACAGGTCTTGGCGTACGAGCAGTACTTC
cdr3_aa: CASSPRQVLAYEQYF

v_call: TRBV5-1
j_call: TRBJ2-7
d_call: TRBD2
clone_size: -
cdr3_nt: TGCGCCAGCAGGAATGGACTAGCGGGTCAAGGTCTCCTCTACGAGCAGTACTTC
cdr3_aa: CASRNGLAGQGLLYEQYF

v_call: TRBV10-2
j_call: TRBJ1-4
d_call: -
clone_size: few
cdr3_nt: TGCGCCAGCAGCCCGGTTACAGCAACTAATGAAAAACTGTTTTTT
cdr3_aa: CASSPVTATNEKLFF

v_call: TRBV11-1
j_call: TRBJ2-3
d_call: -
clone_size: -
cdr3_nt: TGTGCCAGCAGCTTAGGGGGGACAATAAATACGCAGTATTTT
cdr3_aa: CASSLGGTINTQYF

v_call: TRBV29-1
j_call: TRBJ1-5
d_call: TRBD1
clone_size: -
cdr3_nt: TGCAGCGTTGAGTTACAGGGGCGAGGACAGCCCCAGCATTTT
cdr3_aa: CSVELQGRGQPQHF

v_call: TRBV19
j_call: TRBJ2-7
d_call: -
clone_size: -
cdr3_nt: TGTGCCAGCGCGACAGTGGGGCTAGAGCAGTACTTC
cdr3_aa: CASATVGLEQYF

v_call: TRBV6-1
j_call: TRBJ2-7
d_call: -
clone_size: -
cdr3_nt: TGTGCCAGCAGTATGAAAACAGGTGACTCCTACGAGCAGTACTTC
cdr3_aa: CASSMKTGDSYEQYF

v_call: TRBV4-1
j_call: TRBJ2-1
d_call: -
clone_size: -
cdr3_nt: TGCGCCAGCAGCCAAGATGGGGGGTCCTCCTACAATGAGCAGTTCTTC
cdr3_aa: CASSQDGGSSYNEQFF

v_call: TRBV7-3
j_call: TRBJ2-5
d_call: TRBD2
clone_size: few
cdr3_nt: TGTGCCAGCAGCTTAAGCGGGAGAGAGACCCAGTACTTC
cdr3_aa: CASSLSGRETQYF

v_call: TRBV11-2
j_call: TRBJ2-7
d_call: TRBD2
clone_size: -
cdr3_nt: TGTGCCAGCAGCTTAGGAGGGACTAGCGGGATCTCCTACGAGCAGTACTTC
cdr3_aa: CASSLGGTSGISYEQYF

v_call: TRBV13
j_call: TRBJ1-2
d_call: -
clone_size: -
cdr3_nt: TGTGCCAGCAGCTTAGGTTTAGATGGCTACACCTTC
cdr3_aa: CASSLGLDGYTF

v_call: TRBV11-2
j_call: TRBJ1-3
d_call: -
clone_size: -
cdr3_nt: TGTGCCAGCAGCTTATATAAGGCCCCAGGCAGCAGCTCTGGAAACACCATATATTTT
cdr3_aa: CASSLYKAPGSSSGNTIYF

v_call: TRBV6-5
j_call: TRBJ2-7
d_call: TRBD2
clone_size: -
cdr3_nt: TGTGCCAGCAGTTTATACCTAGCGGGAGGTACCTACGAGCAGTACTTC
cdr3_aa: CASSLYLAGGTYEQYF

v_call: TRBV7-9
j_call: TRBJ2-3
d_call: TRBD2
clone_size: -
cdr3_nt: TGTGCCAGCAGCTCCCTAGCGGGAGTACCCACAGATACGCAGTATTTT
cdr3_aa: CASSSLAGVPTDTQYF

v_call: TRBV4-1
j_call: TRBJ1-4
d_call: -
clone_size: few
cdr3_nt: TGCGCCAGCAGCCAAGACAGGGGCATCTCTGAAAAACTGTTTTTT
cdr3_aa: CASSQDRGISEKLFF

v_call: TRBV19
j_call: TRBJ2-1
d_call: TRBD1
clone_size: -
cdr3_nt: TGTGCCAGTAGTGTGATCCCGGGACAGCCCAATGAGCAGTTCTTC
cdr3_aa: CASSVIPGQPNEQFF

v_call: TRBV29-1
j_call: TRBJ2-4
d_call: -
clone_size: -
cdr3_nt: TGCAGCGTGATACTGATTTTAGCCAAAAACATTCAGTACTTC
cdr3_aa: CSVILILAKNIQYF

v_call: TRBV6-1
j_call: TRBJ2-7
d_call: TRBD2
clone_size: -
cdr3_nt: TGTGCCAGCAGTGAAGTGTGGGGGGGTAATTCCTACGAGCAGTACTTC
cdr3_aa: CASSEVWGGNSYEQYF

v_call: TRBV28
j_call: TRBJ1-5
d_call: -
clone_size: -
cdr3_nt: TGTGCCAGCAGGTCGGGGTCCCGGGGCAATCAGCCCCAGCATTTT
cdr3_aa: CASRSGSRGNQPQHF

v_call: TRBV7-9
j_call: TRBJ1-1
d_call: TRBD1
clone_size: -
cdr3_nt: TGTGCCAGCAGCGGGGGGACAGGATGGGACACTGAAGCTTTCTTT
cdr3_aa: CASSGGTGWDTEAFF

v_call: TRBV7-3
j_call: TRBJ2-5
d_call: -
clone_size: -
cdr3_nt: TGTGCCAGCAGCTCCAGCGGAGCCTCCGAGACCCAGTACTTC
cdr3_aa: CASSSSGASETQYF

v_call: TRBV5-4
j_call: TRBJ1-2
d_call: TRBD1
clone_size: -
cdr3_nt: TGTGCCAGCAGCACCGGGACAGGGAGGATTAGTGCTAACTATGGCTACACCTTC
cdr3_aa: CASSTGTGRISANYGYTF

v_call: TRBV2
j_call: TRBJ2-1
d_call: TRBD2
clone_size: -
cdr3_nt: TGTGCCAGCAGTGAGGGGTCAACCACTAGCGGGTACAATGAGCAGTTCTTC
cdr3_aa: CASSEGSTTSGYNEQFF

v_call: TRBV7-3
j_call: TRBJ2-3
d_call: -
clone_size: -
cdr3_nt: TGTGCCAGCAGCTTACGGCAGGGTCTAGATACGCAGTATTTT
cdr3_aa: CASSLRQGLDTQYF

v_call: TRBV29-1
j_call: TRBJ2-7
d_call: TRBD2
clone_size: -
cdr3_nt: TGCAGCGTTGGATCAGCGGGAGAGTTACACGAGCAGTACTTC
cdr3_aa: CSVGSAGELHEQYF

v_call: TRBV10-3
j_call: TRBJ1-5
d_call: TRBD1
clone_size: -
cdr3_nt: TGTGCCATCAGTGCAGGGGGCGGTCAGCCCCAGCATTTT
cdr3_aa: CAISAGGGQPQHF

v_call: TRBV4-1
j_call: TRBJ2-6
d_call: -
clone_size: -
cdr3_nt: TGCGCCAGCACCTCGCCCAAACACAACGTCCTGACTTTC
cdr3_aa: CASTSPKHNVLTF

v_call: TRBV4-2
j_call: TRBJ1-5
d_call: TRBD1
clone_size: -
cdr3_nt: TGTGCCAGCAGCCCGGGACAGGGAACTGGGTTGGATCAGCCCCAGCATTTT
cdr3_aa: CASSPGQGTGLDQPQHF

v_call: TRBV2
j_call: TRBJ2-7
d_call: TRBD1
clone_size: -
cdr3_nt: TGTGCCAGCGGGAGACAGGGACAAACCTACGAGCAGTACTTC
cdr3_aa: CASGRQGQTYEQYF

v_call: TRBV29-1
j_call: TRBJ1-1
d_call: -
clone_size: few
cdr3_nt: TGCAGCGTCTCGGGAAGGCCCAGAGCCGGGAACACTGAAGCTTTCTTT
cdr3_aa: CSVSGRPRAGNTEAFF

v_call: TRBV20-1
j_call: TRBJ2-7
d_call: TRBD2
clone_size: once
cdr3_nt: TGCAGTGAGACTAGCGGGAGCGAGCAGTACTTC
cdr3_aa: CSETSGSEQYF

v_call: TRBV5-1
j_call: TRBJ2-7
d_call: -
clone_size: -
cdr3_nt: TGCGCCAGCAGCTTGTATCAGGGTGCCTACGAGCAGTACTTC
cdr3_aa: CASSLYQGAYEQYF

v_call: TRBV6-8
j_call: TRBJ2-1
d_call: -
clone_size: -
cdr3_nt: TGTGCCAGCAGTTACTCGAAACCAGGCCTCTACAATGAGCAGTTCTTC
cdr3_aa: CASSYSKPGLYNEQFF

v_call: TRBV4-1
j_call: TRBJ2-1
d_call: TRBD2
clone_size: once
cdr3_nt: TGCGCCAGCAGCCAAGATAGCGGGAGCTACAATGAGCAGTTCTTC
cdr3_aa: CASSQDSGSYNEQFF

v_call: TRBV5-1
j_call: TRBJ1-1
d_call: -
clone_size: -
cdr3_nt: TGCGCCAGCAGCGCCTCCCAGGTTGAAGCTTTCTTT
cdr3_aa: CASSASQVEAFF

v_call: TRBV19
j_call: TRBJ1-1
d_call: -
clone_size: few
cdr3_nt: TGTGCCAGTAAGGTACAGACGGCGAACACTGAAGCTTTCTTT
cdr3_aa: CASKVQTANTEAFF

v_call: TRBV9
j_call: TRBJ2-7
d_call: TRBD2
clone_size: -
cdr3_nt: TGTGCCAGCAGCGTGGGGGGAGGGAGGGCATCCTACGAGCAGTACTTC
cdr3_aa: CASSVGGGRASYEQYF

v_call: TRBV11-2
j_call: TRBJ1-1
d_call: TRBD1
clone_size: once
cdr3_nt: TGTGCCAGCAGCGCCTCCGGGACAGATTACACTGAAGCTTTCTTT
cdr3_aa: CASSASGTDYTEAFF

v_call: TRBV7-6
j_call: TRBJ2-1
d_call: -
clone_size: -
cdr3_nt: TGTGCCAGCAGCTTAGGTGGCAGGGATAATGAGCAGTTCTTC
cdr3_aa: CASSLGGRDNEQFF

v_call: TRBV6-6
j_call: TRBJ2-2
d_call: TRBD2
clone_size: -
cdr3_nt: TGTGCCAGCAGTCCTAGCGGGAGACGCACCGGGGAGCTGTTTTTT
cdr3_aa: CASSPSGRRTGELFF

v_call: TRBV5-1
j_call: TRBJ2-7
d_call: TRBD1
clone_size: -
cdr3_nt: TGCGCCAGCAGCTTTCGTGGGACAGGGGCCCACGAGCAGTACTTC
cdr3_aa: CASSFRGTGAHEQYF

v_call: TRBV7-3
j_call: TRBJ2-5
d_call: -
clone_size: -
cdr3_nt: TGTGCCAGCAGATCCGGGAGTGAAGAGACCCAGTACTTC
cdr3_aa: CASRSGSEETQYF

v_call: TRBV6-4
j_call: TRBJ2-7
d_call: TRBD2
clone_size: -
cdr3_nt: TGTGCCAGCAGTGACTCCGGACTAGCGGATCCCCCTGGGTGGTACGAGCAGTACTTC
cdr3_aa: CASSDSGLADPPGWYEQYF

v_call: TRBV9
j_call: TRBJ2-1
d_call: TRBD2
clone_size: -
cdr3_nt: TGTGCCAGCAGCGACCGGGGGGGACTAGCGGGAGGGAATGAGCAGTTCTTC
cdr3_aa: CASSDRGGLAGGNEQFF

v_call: TRBV27
j_call: TRBJ1-2
d_call: -
clone_size: -
cdr3_nt: TGTGCCAGCAGCGGAACTAGCTATGGCTACACCTTC
cdr3_aa: CASSGTSYGYTF

v_call: TRBV14
j_call: TRBJ1-4
d_call: -
clone_size: -
cdr3_nt: TGTGCCAGCAGCCAAGTCGGGTCACATCCTGTCTTT
cdr3_aa: CASSQVGSHPVF

v_call: TRBV23-1
j_call: TRBJ2-6
d_call: TRBD1
clone_size: -
cdr3_nt: TGCGCCAGCGGGGGACAGGGACTCTCTTGGGCCAACGTCCTGACTTTC
cdr3_aa: CASGGQGLSWANVLTF

v_call: TRBV18
j_call: TRBJ1-2
d_call: -
clone_size: -
cdr3_nt: TGTGCCAGCTCACCACCCGGACAGTTTAACTATGGCTACACCTTC
cdr3_aa: CASSPPGQFNYGYTF

v_call: TRBV6-5
j_call: TRBJ1-1
d_call: -
clone_size: -
cdr3_nt: TGTGCCAGCTTGGAGCAGGAGGGCACCGAAGCTTTCTTT
cdr3_aa: CASLEQEGTEAFF

v_call: TRBV15
j_call: TRBJ2-1
d_call: TRBD1
clone_size: -
cdr3_nt: TGTGCCACCAGCACCGGGACAGGGGGTTCGGGTGAGCAGTTCTTC
cdr3_aa: CATSTGTGGSGEQFF

v_call: TRBV9
j_call: TRBJ2-1
d_call: -
clone_size: once
cdr3_nt: TGTGCCAGCAACCCGACGGCGGCGGTCAATGAGCAGTTCTTC
cdr3_aa: CASNPTAAVNEQFF